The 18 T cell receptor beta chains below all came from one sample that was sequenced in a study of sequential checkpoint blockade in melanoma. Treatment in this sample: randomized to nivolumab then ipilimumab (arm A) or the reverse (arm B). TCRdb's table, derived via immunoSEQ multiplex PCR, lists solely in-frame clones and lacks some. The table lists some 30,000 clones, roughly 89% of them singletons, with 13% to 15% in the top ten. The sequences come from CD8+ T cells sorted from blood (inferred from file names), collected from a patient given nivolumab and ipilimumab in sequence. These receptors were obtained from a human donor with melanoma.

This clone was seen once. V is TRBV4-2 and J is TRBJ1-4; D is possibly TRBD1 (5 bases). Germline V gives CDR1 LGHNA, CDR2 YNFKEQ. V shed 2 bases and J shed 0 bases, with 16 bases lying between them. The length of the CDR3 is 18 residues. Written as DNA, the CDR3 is TGTGCCAGCAGCCAATGGGGGGTGGAGCTCGCAACTAATGAAAAACTGTTTTTT. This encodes CASSQWGVELATNEKLFF.

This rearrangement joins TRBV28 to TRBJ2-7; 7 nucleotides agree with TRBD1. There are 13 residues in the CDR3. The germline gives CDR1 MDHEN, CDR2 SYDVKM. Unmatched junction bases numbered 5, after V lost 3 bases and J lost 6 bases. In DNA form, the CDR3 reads TGTGCCAGCAGTTTTTTGACAGGGAGCGAGCAGTACGTC. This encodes CASSFLTGSEQYV.

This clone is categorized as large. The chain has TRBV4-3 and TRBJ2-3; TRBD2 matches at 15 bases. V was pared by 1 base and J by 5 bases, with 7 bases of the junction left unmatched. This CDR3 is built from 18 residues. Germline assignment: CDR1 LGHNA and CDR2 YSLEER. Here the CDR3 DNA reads TGCGCCAGCAGCCAAGGATGGACTAGCGGGAGGGTGGGAGATACGCAGTATTTT. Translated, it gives CASSQGWTSGRVGDTQYF.

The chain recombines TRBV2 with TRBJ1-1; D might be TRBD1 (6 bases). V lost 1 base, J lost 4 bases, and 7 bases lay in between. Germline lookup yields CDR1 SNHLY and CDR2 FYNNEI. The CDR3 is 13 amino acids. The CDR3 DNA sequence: TGTGCCAGCAGTGAAGACAGGGTCACTGAAGCTTTCTTT. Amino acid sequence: CASSEDRVTEAFF.

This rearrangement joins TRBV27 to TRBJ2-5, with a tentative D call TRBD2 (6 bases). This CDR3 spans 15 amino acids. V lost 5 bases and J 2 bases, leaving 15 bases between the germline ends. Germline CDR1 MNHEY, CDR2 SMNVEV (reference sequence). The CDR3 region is CASSGGGGAQETQYF. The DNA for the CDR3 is TGTGCCAGCAGTGGCGGAGGAGGGGCTCAAGAGACCCAGTACTTC.

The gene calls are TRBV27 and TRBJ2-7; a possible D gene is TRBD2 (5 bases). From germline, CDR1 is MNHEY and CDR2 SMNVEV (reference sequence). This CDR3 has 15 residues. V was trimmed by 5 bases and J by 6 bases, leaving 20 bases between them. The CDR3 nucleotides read TGTGCCAGCAGTCTCCAGGTGGACGGAGAGGGCGAGCAGTACTTC. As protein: CASSLQVDGEGEQYF.

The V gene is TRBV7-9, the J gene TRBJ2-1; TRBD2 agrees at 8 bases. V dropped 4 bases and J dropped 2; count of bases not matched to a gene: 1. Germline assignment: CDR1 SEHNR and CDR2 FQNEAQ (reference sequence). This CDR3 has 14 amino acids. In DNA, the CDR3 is TGTGCCAGCAGCTCACTAGCGGCCTACAATGAGCAGTTCTTC. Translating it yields CASSSLAAYNEQFF.

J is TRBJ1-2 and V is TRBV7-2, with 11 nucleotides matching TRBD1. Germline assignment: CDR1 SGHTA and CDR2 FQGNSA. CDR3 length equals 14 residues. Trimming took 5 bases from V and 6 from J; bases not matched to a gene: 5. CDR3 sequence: CASSPSDRGHGYTF. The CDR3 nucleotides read TGTGCCAGCAGCCCATCGGACAGGGGGCATGGCTACACCTTC.

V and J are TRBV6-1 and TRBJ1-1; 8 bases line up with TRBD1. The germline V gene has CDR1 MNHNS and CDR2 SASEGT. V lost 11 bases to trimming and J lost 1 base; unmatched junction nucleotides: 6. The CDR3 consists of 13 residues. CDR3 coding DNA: TGTGCCGCAGACAGGGGAAAGAACACTGAAGCTTTCTTT. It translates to CAADRGKNTEAFF.

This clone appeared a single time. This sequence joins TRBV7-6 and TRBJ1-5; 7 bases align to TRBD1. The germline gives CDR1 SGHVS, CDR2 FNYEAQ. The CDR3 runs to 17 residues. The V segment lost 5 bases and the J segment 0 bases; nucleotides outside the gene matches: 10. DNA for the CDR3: TGTGCCAGCAGCCCCGAGGCAGGGGGTGGTAGCAATCAGCCCCAGCATTTT. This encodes CASSPEAGGGSNQPQHF.

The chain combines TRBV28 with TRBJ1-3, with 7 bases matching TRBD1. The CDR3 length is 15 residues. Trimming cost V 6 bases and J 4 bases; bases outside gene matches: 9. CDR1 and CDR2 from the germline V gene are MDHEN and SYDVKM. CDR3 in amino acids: CASRRTGVSGNTIYF. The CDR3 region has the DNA TGTGCCAGCAGACGCACAGGGGTGTCGGGAAACACCATATATTTT.

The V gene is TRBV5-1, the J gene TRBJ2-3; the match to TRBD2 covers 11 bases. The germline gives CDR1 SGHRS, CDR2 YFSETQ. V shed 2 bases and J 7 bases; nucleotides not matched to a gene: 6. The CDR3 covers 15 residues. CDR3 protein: CASSLLAGDPNTQYF. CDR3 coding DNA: TGCGCCAGCAGCTTACTAGCGGGGGACCCCAATACGCAGTATTTT.

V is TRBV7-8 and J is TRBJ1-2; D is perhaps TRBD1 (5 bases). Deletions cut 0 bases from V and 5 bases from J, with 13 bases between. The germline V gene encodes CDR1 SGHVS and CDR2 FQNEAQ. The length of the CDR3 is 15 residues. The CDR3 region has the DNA TGTGCCAGCAGCTTAGCCGGCCAGGGCGGATATGGCTACACCTTC. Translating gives CASSLAGQGGYGYTF.

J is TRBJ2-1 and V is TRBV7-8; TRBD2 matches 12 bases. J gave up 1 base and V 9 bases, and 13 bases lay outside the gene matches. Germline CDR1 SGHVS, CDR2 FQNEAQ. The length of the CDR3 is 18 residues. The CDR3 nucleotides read TGTGCCAGTGAAGGACTAGCGGGATTTGTCGCGTCCTACAATGAGCAGTTCTTC. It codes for CASEGLAGFVASYNEQFF.

The CDR3: CASSPRETQYF. The CDR3 region has the DNA TGTGCCAGCAGCCCACGGGAGACCCAGTACTTC. The chain recombines TRBV7-9 with TRBJ2-5; D uncertain. The CDR3 has 11 amino acids. Per germline, CDR1 SEHNR and CDR2 FQNEAQ (reference sequence). Trimming took 5 bases from V and 5 from J, leaving 6 bases between them.

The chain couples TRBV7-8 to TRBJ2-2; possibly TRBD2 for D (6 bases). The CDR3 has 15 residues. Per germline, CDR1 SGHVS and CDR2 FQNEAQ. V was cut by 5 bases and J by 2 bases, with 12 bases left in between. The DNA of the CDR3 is TGTGCCAGCAGCATCCCACTAGCTAACACCGGGGAGCTGTTTTTT. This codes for CASSIPLANTGELFF.

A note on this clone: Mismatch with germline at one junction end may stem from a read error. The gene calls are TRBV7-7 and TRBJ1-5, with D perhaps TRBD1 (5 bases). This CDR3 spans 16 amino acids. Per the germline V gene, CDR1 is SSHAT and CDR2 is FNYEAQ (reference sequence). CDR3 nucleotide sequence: TGTGCTAGCAGCCCCCGGTGTAGGGGCTACCATCAGCCCCAGCATTTT. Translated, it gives CASSPRCRGYHQPQHF.

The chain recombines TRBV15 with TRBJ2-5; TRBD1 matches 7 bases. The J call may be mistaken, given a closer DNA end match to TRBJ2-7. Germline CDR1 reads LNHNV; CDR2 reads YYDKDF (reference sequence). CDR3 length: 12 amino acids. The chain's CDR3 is CATSSQGDEQYF. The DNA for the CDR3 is TGTGCCACCTCAAGCCAGGGGGACGAGCAGTACTTC.